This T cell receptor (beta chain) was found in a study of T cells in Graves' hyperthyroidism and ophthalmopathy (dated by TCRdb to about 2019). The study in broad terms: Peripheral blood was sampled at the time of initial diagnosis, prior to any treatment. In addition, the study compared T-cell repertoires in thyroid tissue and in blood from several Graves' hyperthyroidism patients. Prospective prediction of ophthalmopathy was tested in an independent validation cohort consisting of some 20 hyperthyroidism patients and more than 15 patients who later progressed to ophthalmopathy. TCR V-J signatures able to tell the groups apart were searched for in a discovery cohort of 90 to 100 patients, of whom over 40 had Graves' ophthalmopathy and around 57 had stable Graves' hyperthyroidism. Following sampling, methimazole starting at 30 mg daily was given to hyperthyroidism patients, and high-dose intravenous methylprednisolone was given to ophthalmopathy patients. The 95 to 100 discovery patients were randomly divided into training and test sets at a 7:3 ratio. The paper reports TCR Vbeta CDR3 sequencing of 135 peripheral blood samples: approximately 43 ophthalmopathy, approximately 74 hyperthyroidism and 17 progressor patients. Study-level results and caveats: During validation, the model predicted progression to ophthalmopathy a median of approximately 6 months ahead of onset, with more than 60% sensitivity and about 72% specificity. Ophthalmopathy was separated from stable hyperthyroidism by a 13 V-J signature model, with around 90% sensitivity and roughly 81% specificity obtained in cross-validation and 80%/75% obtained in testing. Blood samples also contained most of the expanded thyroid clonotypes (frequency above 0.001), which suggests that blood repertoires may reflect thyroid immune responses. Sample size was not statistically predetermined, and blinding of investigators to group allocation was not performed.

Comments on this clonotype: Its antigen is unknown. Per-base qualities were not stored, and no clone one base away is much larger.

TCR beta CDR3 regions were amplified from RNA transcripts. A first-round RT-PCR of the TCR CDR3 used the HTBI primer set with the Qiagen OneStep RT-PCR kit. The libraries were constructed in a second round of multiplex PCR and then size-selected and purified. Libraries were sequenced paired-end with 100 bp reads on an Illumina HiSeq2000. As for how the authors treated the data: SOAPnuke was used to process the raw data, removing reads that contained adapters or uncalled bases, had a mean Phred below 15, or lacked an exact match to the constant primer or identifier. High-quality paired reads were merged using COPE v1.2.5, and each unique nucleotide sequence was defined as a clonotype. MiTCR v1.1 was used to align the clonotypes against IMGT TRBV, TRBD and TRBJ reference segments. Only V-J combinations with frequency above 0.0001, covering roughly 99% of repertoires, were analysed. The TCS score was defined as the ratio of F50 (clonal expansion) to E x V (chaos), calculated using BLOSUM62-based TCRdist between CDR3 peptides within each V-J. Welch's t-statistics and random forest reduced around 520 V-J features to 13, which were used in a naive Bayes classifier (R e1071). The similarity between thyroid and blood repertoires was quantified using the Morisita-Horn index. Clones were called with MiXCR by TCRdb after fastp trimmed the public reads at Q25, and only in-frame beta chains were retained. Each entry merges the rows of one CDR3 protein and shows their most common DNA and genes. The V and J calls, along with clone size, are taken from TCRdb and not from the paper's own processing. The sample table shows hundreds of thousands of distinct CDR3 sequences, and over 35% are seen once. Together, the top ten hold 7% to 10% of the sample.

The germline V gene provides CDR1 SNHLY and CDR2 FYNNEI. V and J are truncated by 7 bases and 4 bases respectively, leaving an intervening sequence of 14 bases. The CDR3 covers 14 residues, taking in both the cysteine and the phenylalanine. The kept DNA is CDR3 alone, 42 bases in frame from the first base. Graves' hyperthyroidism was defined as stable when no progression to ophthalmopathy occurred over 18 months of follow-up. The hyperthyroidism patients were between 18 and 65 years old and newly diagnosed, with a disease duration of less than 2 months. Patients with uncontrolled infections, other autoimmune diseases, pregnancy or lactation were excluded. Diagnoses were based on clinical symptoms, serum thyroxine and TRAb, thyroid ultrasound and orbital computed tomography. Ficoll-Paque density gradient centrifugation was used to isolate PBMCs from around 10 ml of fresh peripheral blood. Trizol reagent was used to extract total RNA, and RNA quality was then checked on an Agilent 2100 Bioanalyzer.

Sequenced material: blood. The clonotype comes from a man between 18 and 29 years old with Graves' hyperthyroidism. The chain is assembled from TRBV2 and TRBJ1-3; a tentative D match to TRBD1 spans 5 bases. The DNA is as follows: TGTGCCAGCATCGAAGGGGCTTCCGGAAACACCATATATTTT. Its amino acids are CASIEGASGNTIYF.